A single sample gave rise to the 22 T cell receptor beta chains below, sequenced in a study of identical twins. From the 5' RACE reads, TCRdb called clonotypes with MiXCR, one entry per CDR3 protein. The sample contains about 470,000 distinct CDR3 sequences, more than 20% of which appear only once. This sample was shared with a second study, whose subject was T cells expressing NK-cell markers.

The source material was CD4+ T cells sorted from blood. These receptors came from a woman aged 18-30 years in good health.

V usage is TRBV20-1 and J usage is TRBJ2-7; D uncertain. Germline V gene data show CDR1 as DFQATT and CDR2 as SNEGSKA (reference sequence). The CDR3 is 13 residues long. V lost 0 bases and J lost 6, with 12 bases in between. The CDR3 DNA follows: TGCAGTGCTAGAGAGGATCCACCTGCCGAGCAGTACTTC. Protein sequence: CSAREDPPAEQYF.

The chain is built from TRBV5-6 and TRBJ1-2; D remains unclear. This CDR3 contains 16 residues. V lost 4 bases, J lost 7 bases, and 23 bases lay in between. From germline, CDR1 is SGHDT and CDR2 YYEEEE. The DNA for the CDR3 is TGTGCCAGCAGCCACATATCCCTCCAGGAGCCGGGTGGCTACACCTTC. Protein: CASSHISLQEPGGYTF.

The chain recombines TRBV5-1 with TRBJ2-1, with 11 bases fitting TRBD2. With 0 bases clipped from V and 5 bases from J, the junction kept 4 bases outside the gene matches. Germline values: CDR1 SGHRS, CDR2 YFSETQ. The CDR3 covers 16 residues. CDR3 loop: CASSLALAGGNNEQFF. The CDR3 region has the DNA TGCGCCAGCAGCTTGGCCCTAGCGGGGGGCAACAATGAGCAGTTCTTC.

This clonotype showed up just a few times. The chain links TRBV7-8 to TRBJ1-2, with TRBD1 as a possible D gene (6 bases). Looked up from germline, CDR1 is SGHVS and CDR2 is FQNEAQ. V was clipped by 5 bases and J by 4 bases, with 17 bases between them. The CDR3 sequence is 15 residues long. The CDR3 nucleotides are TGTGCCAGCAGCGGGGGGATAGGGGGTTTCTATGGCTACACCTTC. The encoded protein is CASSGGIGGFYGYTF.

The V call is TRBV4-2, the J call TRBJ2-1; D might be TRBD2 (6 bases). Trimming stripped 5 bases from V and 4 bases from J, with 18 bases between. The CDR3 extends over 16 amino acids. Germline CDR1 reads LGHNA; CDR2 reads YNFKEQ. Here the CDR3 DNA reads TGTGCCAGCAGCGTCCGACCCCGGGACTCTTACAATGAGCAGTTCTTC. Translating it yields CASSVRPRDSYNEQFF.

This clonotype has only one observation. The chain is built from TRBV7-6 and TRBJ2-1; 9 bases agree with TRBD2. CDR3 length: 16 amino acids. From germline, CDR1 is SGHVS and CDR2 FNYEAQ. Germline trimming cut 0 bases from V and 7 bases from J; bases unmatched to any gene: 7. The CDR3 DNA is TGTGCCAGCAGCTTAGCAGGCGGGAGGGCCGAAAATGAGCAGTTCTTC. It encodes CASSLAGGRAENEQFF.

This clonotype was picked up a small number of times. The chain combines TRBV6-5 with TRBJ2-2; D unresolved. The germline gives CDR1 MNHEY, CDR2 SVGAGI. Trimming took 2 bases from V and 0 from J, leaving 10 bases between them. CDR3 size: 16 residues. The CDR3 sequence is CASSYPTVPNTGELFF. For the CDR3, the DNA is TGTGCCAGCAGTTACCCGACGGTTCCGAACACCGGGGAGCTGTTTTTT.

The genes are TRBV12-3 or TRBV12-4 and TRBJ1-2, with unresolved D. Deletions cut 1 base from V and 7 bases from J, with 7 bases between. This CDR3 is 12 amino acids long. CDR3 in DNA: TGTGCCAGCAGTTTAGGCAGATTTGGCTACACCTTC. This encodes CASSLGRFGYTF.

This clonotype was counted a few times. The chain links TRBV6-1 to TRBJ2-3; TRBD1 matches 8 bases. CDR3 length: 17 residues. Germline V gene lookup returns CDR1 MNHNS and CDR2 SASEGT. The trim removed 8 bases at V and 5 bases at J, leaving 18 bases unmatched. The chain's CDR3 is CASDSRGQGKREDTQYF. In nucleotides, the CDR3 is TGTGCCAGCGATTCCCGCGGACAGGGAAAAAGGGAAGATACGCAGTATTTT.

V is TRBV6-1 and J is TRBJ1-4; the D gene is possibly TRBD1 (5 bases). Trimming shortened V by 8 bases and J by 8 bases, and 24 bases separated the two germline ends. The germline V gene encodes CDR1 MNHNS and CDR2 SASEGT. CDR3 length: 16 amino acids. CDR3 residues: CASAPGRRPREEKLFF. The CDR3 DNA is TGTGCCAGCGCTCCGGGACGACGCCCGCGTGAAGAAAAACTGTTTTTT.

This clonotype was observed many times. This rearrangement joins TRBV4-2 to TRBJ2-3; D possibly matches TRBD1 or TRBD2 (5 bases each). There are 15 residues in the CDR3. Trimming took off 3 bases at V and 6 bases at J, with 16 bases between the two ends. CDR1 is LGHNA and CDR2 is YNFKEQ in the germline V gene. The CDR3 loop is CASSQGSGTSDTQYF. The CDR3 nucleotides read TGTGCCAGCAGCCAGGGGTCAGGGACCAGTGATACGCAGTATTTT.

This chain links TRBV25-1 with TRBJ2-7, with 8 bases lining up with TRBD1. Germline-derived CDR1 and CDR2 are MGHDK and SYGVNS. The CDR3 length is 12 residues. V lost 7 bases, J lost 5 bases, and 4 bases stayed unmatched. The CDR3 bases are TGTGCCAGCAATGACAGGGGCGACGAGCAGTACTTC. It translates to CASNDRGDEQYF.

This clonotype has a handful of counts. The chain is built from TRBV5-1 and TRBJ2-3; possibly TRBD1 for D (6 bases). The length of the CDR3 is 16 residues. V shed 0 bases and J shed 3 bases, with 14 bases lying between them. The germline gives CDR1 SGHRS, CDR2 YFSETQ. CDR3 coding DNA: TGCGCCAGCAGCTTGGCCGTCAGGGGCACGACAGATACGCAGTATTTT. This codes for CASSLAVRGTTDTQYF.

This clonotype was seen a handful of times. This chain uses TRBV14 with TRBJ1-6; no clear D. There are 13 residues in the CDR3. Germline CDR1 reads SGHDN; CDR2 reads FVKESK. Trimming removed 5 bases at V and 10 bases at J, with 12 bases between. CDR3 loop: CASSARLGSPLHF. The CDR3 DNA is TGTGCCAGCAGCGCAAGATTGGGCTCACCCCTCCACTTT.

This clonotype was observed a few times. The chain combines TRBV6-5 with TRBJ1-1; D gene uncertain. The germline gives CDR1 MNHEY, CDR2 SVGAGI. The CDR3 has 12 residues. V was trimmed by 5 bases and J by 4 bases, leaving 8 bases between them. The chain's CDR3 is CASSPSGTEAFF. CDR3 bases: TGTGCCAGCAGTCCTTCCGGCACTGAAGCTTTCTTT.

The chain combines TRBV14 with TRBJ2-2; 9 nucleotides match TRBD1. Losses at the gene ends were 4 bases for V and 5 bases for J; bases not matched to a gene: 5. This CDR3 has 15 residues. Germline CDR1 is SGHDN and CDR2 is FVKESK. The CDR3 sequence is CASSPHRGRTGELFF. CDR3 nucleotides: TGTGCCAGCAGCCCCCACAGGGGGCGGACCGGGGAGCTGTTTTTT.

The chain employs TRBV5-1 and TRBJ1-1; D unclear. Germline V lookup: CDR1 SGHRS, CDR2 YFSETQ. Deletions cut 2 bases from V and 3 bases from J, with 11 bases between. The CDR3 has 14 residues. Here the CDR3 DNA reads TGCGCCAGCAGCTTATACGGGGTCGACACTGAAGCTTTCTTT. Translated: CASSLYGVDTEAFF.

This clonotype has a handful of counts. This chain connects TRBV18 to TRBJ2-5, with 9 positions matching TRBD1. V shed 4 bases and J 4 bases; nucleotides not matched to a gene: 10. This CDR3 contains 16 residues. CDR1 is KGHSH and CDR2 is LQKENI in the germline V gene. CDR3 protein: CASSRNRGQMGETQYF. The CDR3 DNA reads TGTGCCAGCTCACGCAACAGGGGGCAAATGGGAGAGACCCAGTACTTC.

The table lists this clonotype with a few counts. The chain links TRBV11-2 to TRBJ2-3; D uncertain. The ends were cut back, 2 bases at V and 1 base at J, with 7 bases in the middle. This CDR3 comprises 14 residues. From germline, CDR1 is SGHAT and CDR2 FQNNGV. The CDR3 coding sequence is TGTGCCAGCAGCTTACGACTTCGCACAGATACGCAGTATTTT. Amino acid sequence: CASSLRLRTDTQYF.

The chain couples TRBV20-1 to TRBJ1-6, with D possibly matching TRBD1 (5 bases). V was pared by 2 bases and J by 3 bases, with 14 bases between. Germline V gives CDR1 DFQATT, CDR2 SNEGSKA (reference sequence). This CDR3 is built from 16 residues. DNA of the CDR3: TGCAGTGCTAGAAACGTAGGGGTTCTCTATAATTCACCCCTCCACTTT. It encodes CSARNVGVLYNSPLHF.

CDR3 region: CASSLARLGEQYF. Written as DNA, the CDR3 is TGTGCCAGCAGCTTAGCGCGACTGGGAGAGCAGTACTTC. V is TRBV7-2 and J is TRBJ2-7; no clear D gene. The CDR3 loop spans 13 amino acids. Per germline, CDR1 SGHTA and CDR2 FQGNSA. V dropped 0 bases and J dropped 7 bases, with 10 bases sitting between them. The full variable domain, rest sourced from reference TRBV7-2 and TRBJ2-7, is GAGVSQSPSNKVTEKGKDVELRCDPISGHTALYWYRQSLGQGLEFLIYFQGNSAPDKSGLPSDRFSAERTGGSVSTLTIQRTQQEDSAVYLCASSLARLGEQYFGPGTRLTVT.

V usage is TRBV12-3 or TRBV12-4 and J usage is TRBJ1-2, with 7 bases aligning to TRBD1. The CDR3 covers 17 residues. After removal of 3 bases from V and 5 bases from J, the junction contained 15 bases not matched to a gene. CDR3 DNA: TGTGCCAGCAGTTTCCGGGTATGGGGCAGGGGGATTTATGGCTACACCTTC. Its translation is CASSFRVWGRGIYGYTF.